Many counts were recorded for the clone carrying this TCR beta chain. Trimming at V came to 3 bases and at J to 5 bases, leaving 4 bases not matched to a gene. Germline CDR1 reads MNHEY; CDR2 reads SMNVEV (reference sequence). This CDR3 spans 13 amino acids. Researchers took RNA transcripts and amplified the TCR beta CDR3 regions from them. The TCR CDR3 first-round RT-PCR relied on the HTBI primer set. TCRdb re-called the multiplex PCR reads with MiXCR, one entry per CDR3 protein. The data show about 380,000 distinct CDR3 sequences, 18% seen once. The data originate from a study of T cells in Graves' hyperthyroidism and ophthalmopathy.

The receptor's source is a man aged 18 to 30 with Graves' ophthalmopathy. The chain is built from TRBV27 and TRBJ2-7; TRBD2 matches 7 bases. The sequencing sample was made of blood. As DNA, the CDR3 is TGTGCCAGCAGTTTTTCAGGGACTAACGAGCAGTACTTC. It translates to CASSFSGTNEQYF.